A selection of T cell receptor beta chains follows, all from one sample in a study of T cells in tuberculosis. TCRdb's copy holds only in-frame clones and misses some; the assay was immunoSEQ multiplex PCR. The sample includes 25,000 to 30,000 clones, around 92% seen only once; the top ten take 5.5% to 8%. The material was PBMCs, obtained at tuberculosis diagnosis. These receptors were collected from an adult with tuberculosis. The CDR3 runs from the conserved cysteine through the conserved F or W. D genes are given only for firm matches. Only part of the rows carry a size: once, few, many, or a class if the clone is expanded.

CDR3 protein: CASSFERTGQFF
CDR3 DNA: TGTGCCAGCAGCTTTGAACGGACAGGACAGTTCTTC
CDR3 length: 12
D gene: TRBD1
clone size: NA
V gene: TRBV7-2
J gene: TRBJ2-1

CDR3 protein: CASSAAGRSYEQYF
CDR3 DNA: TGTGCCAGCAGTGCGGCGGGCCGGTCCTACGAGCAGTACTTC
CDR3 length: 14
D gene: NA
clone size: NA
V gene: TRBV25-1
J gene: TRBJ2-7

CDR3 protein: CASSDITSAKETQYF
CDR3 DNA: TGTGCCAGCAGTGATATTACTAGCGCTAAAGAGACCCAGTACTTC
CDR3 length: 15
D gene: TRBD2
clone size: NA
V gene: TRBV25-1
J gene: TRBJ2-5

CDR3 protein: CASSESTGSGNTIYF
CDR3 DNA: TGTGCCAGCAGTGAATCCACAGGATCTGGAAACACCATATATTTT
CDR3 length: 15
D gene: NA
clone size: NA
V gene: TRBV2
J gene: TRBJ1-3

CDR3 protein: CASSQDRPSGGEEQYF
CDR3 DNA: TGTGCCAGCAGCCAAGATCGGCCTAGCGGGGGGGAAGAGCAGTACTTC
CDR3 length: 16
D gene: TRBD2
clone size: once
V gene: TRBV4-2
J gene: TRBJ2-7

CDR3 protein: CASSPGGTGSWAGNTIYF
CDR3 DNA: TGTGCCAGCAGCCCGGGGGGGACCGGGAGTTGGGCTGGAAACACCATATATTTT
CDR3 length: 18
D gene: NA
clone size: NA
V gene: TRBV5-6
J gene: TRBJ1-3

CDR3 protein: CASSVNYEQYF
CDR3 DNA: TGTGCCAGCAGCGTCAACTACGAGCAGTACTTC
CDR3 length: 11
D gene: NA
clone size: NA
V gene: TRBV7-2
J gene: TRBJ2-7

CDR3 protein: CASSSNYEQYF
CDR3 DNA: TGTGCCAGCAGCTCCAACTACGAGCAGTACTTC
CDR3 length: 11
D gene: NA
clone size: NA
V gene: TRBV7-2
J gene: TRBJ2-7

CDR3 protein: CASSLEMTGRGAGANVLTF
CDR3 DNA: TGTGCCAGCAGCTTAGAAATGACAGGGAGAGGGGCTGGGGCCAACGTCCTGACTTTC
CDR3 length: 19
D gene: TRBD1
clone size: NA
V gene: TRBV7-9
J gene: TRBJ2-6

CDR3 protein: CAWRGLAGGTDTQYF
CDR3 DNA: TGTGCCTGGAGGGGGCTAGCGGGGGGCACAGATACGCAGTATTTT
CDR3 length: 15
D gene: TRBD2
clone size: NA
V gene: TRBV30
J gene: TRBJ2-3

CDR3 protein: CASSLGAGVLTGELFF
CDR3 DNA: TGTGCCAGCAGCTTAGGGGCGGGGGTCCTTACCGGGGAGCTGTTTTTT
CDR3 length: 16
D gene: TRBD2
clone size: NA
V gene: TRBV7-6
J gene: TRBJ2-2

CDR3 protein: CASSRSPRDTEAFF
CDR3 DNA: TGTGCCAGTAGTAGGTCCCCGCGGGACACTGAAGCTTTCTTT
CDR3 length: 14
D gene: NA
clone size: NA
V gene: TRBV19
J gene: TRBJ1-1

CDR3 protein: CASSEDRGDYGYTF
CDR3 DNA: TGTGCCAGCAGTGAAGACAGGGGTGACTATGGCTACACCTTC
CDR3 length: 14
D gene: TRBD1
clone size: once
V gene: TRBV2
J gene: TRBJ1-2

CDR3 protein: CASSLLGPSGNTIYF
CDR3 DNA: TGTGCCAGCAGCTTGCTGGGGCCGTCTGGAAACACCATATATTTT
CDR3 length: 15
D gene: NA
clone size: NA
V gene: TRBV5-6
J gene: TRBJ1-3

CDR3 protein: CASRLAEGTDTQYF
CDR3 DNA: TGTGCCAGCAGGCTAGCGGAAGGCACAGATACGCAGTATTTT
CDR3 length: 14
D gene: TRBD2
clone size: NA
V gene: TRBV6-5
J gene: TRBJ2-3

CDR3 protein: CASSLGDSGSGYEQYF
CDR3 DNA: TGTGCCAGCAGCTTAGGAGATAGCGGTTCAGGGTACGAGCAGTACTTC
CDR3 length: 16
D gene: NA
clone size: NA
V gene: TRBV11-2
J gene: TRBJ2-7

CDR3 protein: CASRSWTLGNTEAFF
CDR3 DNA: TGTGCAAGTCGCTCGTGGACTCTCGGCAACACTGAAGCTTTCTTT
CDR3 length: 15
D gene: NA
clone size: NA
V gene: TRBV12-2
J gene: TRBJ1-1

CDR3 protein: CASSNRGGTGNTIYF
CDR3 DNA: TGTGCCAGCAGCAACCGAGGGGGTACTGGAAACACCATATATTTT
CDR3 length: 15
D gene: NA
clone size: NA
V gene: TRBV21-1
J gene: TRBJ1-3

CDR3 protein: CAWSKGPYNEQFF
CDR3 DNA: TGTGCCTGGAGTAAGGGGCCTTACAATGAGCAGTTCTTC
CDR3 length: 13
D gene: NA
clone size: NA
V gene: TRBV30
J gene: TRBJ2-1

CDR3 protein: CAWSVGAFNQPQHF
CDR3 DNA: TGTGCCTGGAGTGTAGGGGCTTTTAATCAGCCCCAGCATTTT
CDR3 length: 14
D gene: NA
clone size: NA
V gene: TRBV30
J gene: TRBJ1-5

CDR3 protein: CATSAKGGPTYEQYF
CDR3 DNA: TGCGCCACCTCAGCGAAAGGGGGACCCACCTACGAGCAGTACTTC
CDR3 length: 15
D gene: NA
clone size: NA
V gene: TRBV5-1
J gene: TRBJ2-7

CDR3 protein: CASSLGLGGAYEQYF
CDR3 DNA: TGTGCCAGCAGCTTGGGTCTGGGGGGGGCCTACGAGCAGTACTTC
CDR3 length: 15
D gene: TRBD2
clone size: NA
V gene: TRBV5-4
J gene: TRBJ2-7

CDR3 protein: CASSQTLGREPYNEQFF
CDR3 DNA: TGCGCCAGCAGCCAAACCTTAGGGAGAGAACCCTACAATGAGCAGTTCTTC
CDR3 length: 17
D gene: NA
clone size: NA
V gene: TRBV4-1
J gene: TRBJ2-1

CDR3 protein: CASSLLDRISNQPQHF
CDR3 DNA: TGTGCCAGCAGTTTACTCGACAGGATTAGCAATCAGCCCCAGCATTTT
CDR3 length: 16
D gene: NA
clone size: NA
V gene: TRBV28
J gene: TRBJ1-5

CDR3 protein: CAIRGTGEGGELFF
CDR3 DNA: TGTGCCATCAGGGGGACAGGGGAAGGCGGGGAGCTGTTTTTT
CDR3 length: 14
D gene: TRBD1
clone size: NA
V gene: TRBV10-3
J gene: TRBJ2-2

CDR3 protein: CASSSGGTGNTIYF
CDR3 DNA: TGTGCCAGCAGCTCGGGAGGGACTGGAAACACCATATATTTT
CDR3 length: 14
D gene: NA
clone size: NA
V gene: TRBV11-3
J gene: TRBJ1-3

CDR3 protein: CASSASLESPPFF
CDR3 DNA: TGTGCCAGCAGCGCCTCTCTAGAATCCCCGCCGTTCTTC
CDR3 length: 13
D gene: NA
clone size: NA
V gene: TRBV9
J gene: TRBJ2-1

CDR3 protein: CASSLRGQGTDTQYF
CDR3 DNA: TGCGCCAGCAGCCTGAGGGGACAGGGAACAGATACGCAGTATTTT
CDR3 length: 15
D gene: TRBD1
clone size: NA
V gene: TRBV5-1
J gene: TRBJ2-3

CDR3 protein: CASSVTGAQGEQFF
CDR3 DNA: TGTGCCAGCAGCGTTACTGGCGCCCAGGGGGAGCAGTTCTTC
CDR3 length: 14
D gene: NA
clone size: NA
V gene: TRBV9
J gene: TRBJ2-1

CDR3 protein: CASTDTRLSPLHF
CDR3 DNA: TGTGCCAGCACGGACACTCGCCTTTCACCCCTCCACTTT
CDR3 length: 13
D gene: NA
clone size: once
V gene: TRBV2
J gene: TRBJ1-6

CDR3 protein: CAWKAILRDRGGNTIYF
CDR3 DNA: TGTGCCTGGAAAGCAATTCTCCGGGACAGGGGTGGAAACACCATATATTTT
CDR3 length: 17
D gene: TRBD1
clone size: once
V gene: TRBV30
J gene: TRBJ1-3

CDR3 protein: CASSHRGEASEAFF
CDR3 DNA: TGTGCCAGTAGTCACAGGGGGGAGGCATCTGAAGCTTTCTTT
CDR3 length: 14
D gene: TRBD1
clone size: NA
V gene: TRBV19
J gene: TRBJ1-1

CDR3 protein: CASSSDRMNTEAFF
CDR3 DNA: TGTGCCAGCAGCTCGGACAGAATGAACACTGAAGCTTTCTTT
CDR3 length: 14
D gene: NA
clone size: NA
V gene: TRBV11-2
J gene: TRBJ1-1

CDR3 protein: CASSREGDFSPLHF
CDR3 DNA: TGTGCCAGCTCCCGAGAGGGGGATTTTTCACCCCTCCACTTT
CDR3 length: 14
D gene: NA
clone size: NA
V gene: TRBV5-5
J gene: TRBJ1-6

CDR3 protein: CSALRDRAYNEQFF
CDR3 DNA: TGCAGCGCTCTCCGGGACAGGGCTTACAATGAGCAGTTCTTC
CDR3 length: 14
D gene: TRBD1
clone size: NA
V gene: TRBV29-1
J gene: TRBJ2-1

CDR3 protein: CASRVQGGYDEQYF
CDR3 DNA: TGTGCCAGCAGAGTACAGGGGGGGTACGACGAGCAGTACTTC
CDR3 length: 14
D gene: NA
clone size: NA
V gene: TRBV2
J gene: TRBJ2-7

CDR3 protein: CASGQGGYGYTF
CDR3 DNA: TGTGCCAGTGGACAGGGCGGCTATGGCTACACCTTC
CDR3 length: 12
D gene: TRBD1
clone size: NA
V gene: TRBV10-3
J gene: TRBJ1-2

CDR3 protein: CASSLGLRSYEQYF
CDR3 DNA: TGTGCCAGCAGTTTAGGACTTCGGTCCTACGAGCAGTACTTC
CDR3 length: 14
D gene: NA
clone size: NA
V gene: TRBV27
J gene: TRBJ2-7

CDR3 protein: CASSVSSYNSPLHF
CDR3 DNA: TGTGCCAGCTCAGTAAGCTCCTATAATTCACCCCTCCACTTT
CDR3 length: 14
D gene: NA
clone size: NA
V gene: TRBV9
J gene: TRBJ1-6

CDR3 protein: CASSQGLGVDYEQYF
CDR3 DNA: TGTGCCAGCAGCCAAGGACTAGGTGTGGACTACGAGCAGTACTTC
CDR3 length: 15
D gene: NA
clone size: NA
V gene: TRBV4-2
J gene: TRBJ2-7

CDR3 protein: CASTGTTSGSYEQYF
CDR3 DNA: TGTGCCAGCACCGGGACAACGAGTGGTTCCTACGAGCAGTACTTC
CDR3 length: 15
D gene: NA
clone size: NA
V gene: TRBV27
J gene: TRBJ2-7

CDR3 protein: CASSRAGERTEAFF
CDR3 DNA: TGTGCCAGCTCACGGGCAGGGGAGAGGACTGAAGCTTTCTTT
CDR3 length: 14
D gene: NA
clone size: NA
V gene: TRBV18
J gene: TRBJ1-1

CDR3 protein: CASSQERARTGKAYEQYF
CDR3 DNA: TGTGCCAGCAGCCAAGAACGGGCCAGGACAGGGAAGGCCTACGAGCAGTACTTC
CDR3 length: 18
D gene: TRBD1
clone size: NA
V gene: TRBV14
J gene: TRBJ2-7

CDR3 protein: CASPRANYGYTF
CDR3 DNA: TGTGCCAGCCCGAGGGCTAACTATGGCTACACCTTC
CDR3 length: 12
D gene: NA
clone size: few
V gene: TRBV6-4
J gene: TRBJ1-2

CDR3 protein: CASSLGGQTSGYGYTF
CDR3 DNA: TGTGCCAGCAGTTTAGGGGGACAGACCTCTGGCTATGGCTACACCTTC
CDR3 length: 16
D gene: TRBD1
clone size: NA
V gene: TRBV27
J gene: TRBJ1-2

CDR3 protein: CASSLDSSNTEAFF
CDR3 DNA: TGCGCCAGCAGCTTGGACAGTTCGAACACTGAAGCTTTCTTT
CDR3 length: 14
D gene: NA
clone size: NA
V gene: TRBV5-1
J gene: TRBJ1-1

CDR3 protein: CASSPNHNVNSGDTQYF
CDR3 DNA: TGTGCCAGCAGCCCAAACCACAACGTCAACTCGGGAGATACGCAGTATTTT
CDR3 length: 17
D gene: NA
clone size: NA
V gene: TRBV7-8
J gene: TRBJ2-3

CDR3 protein: CASSLRLAGATDTQYF
CDR3 DNA: TGTGCCAGCTCCCTCAGACTAGCGGGGGCCACAGATACGCAGTATTTT
CDR3 length: 16
D gene: TRBD2
clone size: NA
V gene: TRBV18
J gene: TRBJ2-3